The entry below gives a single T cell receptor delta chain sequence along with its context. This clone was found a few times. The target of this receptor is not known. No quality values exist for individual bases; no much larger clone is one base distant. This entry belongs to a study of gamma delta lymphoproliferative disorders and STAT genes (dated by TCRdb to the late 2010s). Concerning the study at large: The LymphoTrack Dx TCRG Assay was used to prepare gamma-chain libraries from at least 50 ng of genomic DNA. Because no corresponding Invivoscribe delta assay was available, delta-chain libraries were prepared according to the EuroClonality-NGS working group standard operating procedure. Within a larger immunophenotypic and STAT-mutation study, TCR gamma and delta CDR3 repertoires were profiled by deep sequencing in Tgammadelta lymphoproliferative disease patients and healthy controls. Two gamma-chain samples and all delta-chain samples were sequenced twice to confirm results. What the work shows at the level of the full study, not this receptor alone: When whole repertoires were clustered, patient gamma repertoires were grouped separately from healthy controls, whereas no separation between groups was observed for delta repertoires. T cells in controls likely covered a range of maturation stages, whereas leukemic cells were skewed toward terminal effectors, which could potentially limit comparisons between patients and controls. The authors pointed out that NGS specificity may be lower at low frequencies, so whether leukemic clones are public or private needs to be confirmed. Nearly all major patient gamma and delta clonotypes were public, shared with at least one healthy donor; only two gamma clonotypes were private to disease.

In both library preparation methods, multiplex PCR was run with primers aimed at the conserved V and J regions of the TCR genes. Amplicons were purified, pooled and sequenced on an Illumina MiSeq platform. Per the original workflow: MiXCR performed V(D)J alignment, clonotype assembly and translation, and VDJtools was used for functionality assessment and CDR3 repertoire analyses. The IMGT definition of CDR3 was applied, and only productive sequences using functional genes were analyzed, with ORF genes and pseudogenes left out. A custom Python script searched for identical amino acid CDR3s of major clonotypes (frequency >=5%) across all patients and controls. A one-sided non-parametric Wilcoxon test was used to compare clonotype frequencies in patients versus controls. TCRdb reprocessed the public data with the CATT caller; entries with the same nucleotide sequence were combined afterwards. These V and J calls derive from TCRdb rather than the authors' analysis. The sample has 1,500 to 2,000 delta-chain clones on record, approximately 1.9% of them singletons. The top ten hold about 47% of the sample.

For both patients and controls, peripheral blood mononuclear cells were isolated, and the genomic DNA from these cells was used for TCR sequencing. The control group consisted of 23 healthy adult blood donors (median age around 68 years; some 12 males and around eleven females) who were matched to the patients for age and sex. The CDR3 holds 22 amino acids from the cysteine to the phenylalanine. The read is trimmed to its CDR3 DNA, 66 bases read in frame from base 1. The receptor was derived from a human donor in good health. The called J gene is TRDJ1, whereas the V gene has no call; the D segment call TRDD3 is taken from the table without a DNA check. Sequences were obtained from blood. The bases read TGCGCTTCATTGTGCCTTCCTCCCCGTGGTGGGGGATACTCCCTATACACCGATAAACTCATCTTT. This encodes CASLCLPPRGGGYSLYTDKLIF.